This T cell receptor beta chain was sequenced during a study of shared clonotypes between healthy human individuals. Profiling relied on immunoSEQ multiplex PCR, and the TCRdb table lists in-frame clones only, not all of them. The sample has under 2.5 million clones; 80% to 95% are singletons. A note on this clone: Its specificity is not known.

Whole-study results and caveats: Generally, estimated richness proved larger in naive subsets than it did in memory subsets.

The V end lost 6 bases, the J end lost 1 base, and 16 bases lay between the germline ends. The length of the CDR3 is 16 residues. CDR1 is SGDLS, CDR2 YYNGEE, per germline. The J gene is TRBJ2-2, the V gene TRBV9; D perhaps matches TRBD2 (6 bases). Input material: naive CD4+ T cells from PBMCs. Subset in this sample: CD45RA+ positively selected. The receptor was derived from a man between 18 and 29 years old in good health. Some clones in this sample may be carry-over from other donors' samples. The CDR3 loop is CASTAGRDGNTGELFF. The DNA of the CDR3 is TGTGCCAGCACCGCAGGGCGGGATGGGAACACCGGGGAGCTGTTTTTT.